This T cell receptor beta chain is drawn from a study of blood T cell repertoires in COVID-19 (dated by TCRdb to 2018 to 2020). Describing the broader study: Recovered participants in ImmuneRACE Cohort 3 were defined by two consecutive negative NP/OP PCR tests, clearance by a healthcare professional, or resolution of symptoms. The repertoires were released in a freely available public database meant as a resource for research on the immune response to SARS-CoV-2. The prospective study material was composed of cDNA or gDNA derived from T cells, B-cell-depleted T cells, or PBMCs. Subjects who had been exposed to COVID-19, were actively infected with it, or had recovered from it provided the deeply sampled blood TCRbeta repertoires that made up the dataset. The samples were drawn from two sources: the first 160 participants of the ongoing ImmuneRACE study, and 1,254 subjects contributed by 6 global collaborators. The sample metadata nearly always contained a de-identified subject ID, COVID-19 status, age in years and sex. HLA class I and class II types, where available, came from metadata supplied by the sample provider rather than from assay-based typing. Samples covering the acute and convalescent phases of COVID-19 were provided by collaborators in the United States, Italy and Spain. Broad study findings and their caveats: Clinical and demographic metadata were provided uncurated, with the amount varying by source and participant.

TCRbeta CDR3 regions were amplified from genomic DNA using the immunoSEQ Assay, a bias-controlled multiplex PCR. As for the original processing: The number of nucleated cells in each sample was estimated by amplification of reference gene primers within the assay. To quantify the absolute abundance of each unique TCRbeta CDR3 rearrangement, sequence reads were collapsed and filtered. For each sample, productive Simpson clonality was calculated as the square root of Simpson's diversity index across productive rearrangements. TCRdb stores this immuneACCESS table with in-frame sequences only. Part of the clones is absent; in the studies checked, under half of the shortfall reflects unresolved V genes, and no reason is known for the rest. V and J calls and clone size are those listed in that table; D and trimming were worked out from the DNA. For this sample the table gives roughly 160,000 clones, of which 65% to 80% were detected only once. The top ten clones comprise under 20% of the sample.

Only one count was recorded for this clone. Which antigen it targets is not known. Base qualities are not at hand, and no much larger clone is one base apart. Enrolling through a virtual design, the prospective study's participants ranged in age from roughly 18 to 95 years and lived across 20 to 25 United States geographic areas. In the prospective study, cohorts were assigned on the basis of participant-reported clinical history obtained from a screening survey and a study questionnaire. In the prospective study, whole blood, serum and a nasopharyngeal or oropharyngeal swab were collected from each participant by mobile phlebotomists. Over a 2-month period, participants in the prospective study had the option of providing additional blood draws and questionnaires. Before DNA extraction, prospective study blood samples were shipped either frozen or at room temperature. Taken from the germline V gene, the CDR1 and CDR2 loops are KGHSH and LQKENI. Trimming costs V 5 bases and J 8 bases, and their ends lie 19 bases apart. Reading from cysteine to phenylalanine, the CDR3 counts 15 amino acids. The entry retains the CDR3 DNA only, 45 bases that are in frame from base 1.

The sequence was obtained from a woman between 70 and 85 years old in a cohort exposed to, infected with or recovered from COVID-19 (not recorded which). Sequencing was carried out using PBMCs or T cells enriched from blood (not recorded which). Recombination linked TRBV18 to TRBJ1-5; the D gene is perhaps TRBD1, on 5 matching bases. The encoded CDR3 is CASSTGRRGLEPQHF. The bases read TGTGCCAGCTCAACGGGACGGAGGGGATTGGAGCCCCAGCATTTT.